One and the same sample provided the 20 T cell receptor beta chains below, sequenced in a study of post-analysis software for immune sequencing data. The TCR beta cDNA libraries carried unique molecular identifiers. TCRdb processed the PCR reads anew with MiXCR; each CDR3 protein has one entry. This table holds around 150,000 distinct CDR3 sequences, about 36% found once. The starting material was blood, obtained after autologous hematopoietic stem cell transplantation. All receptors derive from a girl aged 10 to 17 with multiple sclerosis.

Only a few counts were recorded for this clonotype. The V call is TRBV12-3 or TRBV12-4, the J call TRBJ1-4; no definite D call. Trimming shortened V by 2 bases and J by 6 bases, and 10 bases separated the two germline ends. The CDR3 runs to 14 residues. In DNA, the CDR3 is TGTGCCAGCAGTTTAATGGGGAAGGATGAAAAACTGTTTTTT. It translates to CASSLMGKDEKLFF.

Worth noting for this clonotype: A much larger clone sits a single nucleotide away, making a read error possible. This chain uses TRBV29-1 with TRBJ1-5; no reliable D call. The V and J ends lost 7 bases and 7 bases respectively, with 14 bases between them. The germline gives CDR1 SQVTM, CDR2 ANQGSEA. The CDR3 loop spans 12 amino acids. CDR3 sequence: CSASEGFQPQHF. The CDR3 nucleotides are TGCAGCGCCTCTGAGGGCTTCCAGCCCCAGCATTTT.

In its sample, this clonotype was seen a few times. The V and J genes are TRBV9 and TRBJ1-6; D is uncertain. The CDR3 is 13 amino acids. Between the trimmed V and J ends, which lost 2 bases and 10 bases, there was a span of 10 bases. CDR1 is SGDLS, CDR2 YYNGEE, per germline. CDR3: CASSVTLGSPLHF. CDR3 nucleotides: TGTGCCAGCAGCGTTACACTAGGGTCACCCCTCCACTTT.

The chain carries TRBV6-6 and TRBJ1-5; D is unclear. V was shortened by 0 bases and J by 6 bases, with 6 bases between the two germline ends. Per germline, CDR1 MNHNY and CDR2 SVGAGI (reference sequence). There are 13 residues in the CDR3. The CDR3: CASSYSETQPQHF. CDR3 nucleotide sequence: TGTGCCAGCAGTTACTCGGAGACTCAGCCCCAGCATTTT.

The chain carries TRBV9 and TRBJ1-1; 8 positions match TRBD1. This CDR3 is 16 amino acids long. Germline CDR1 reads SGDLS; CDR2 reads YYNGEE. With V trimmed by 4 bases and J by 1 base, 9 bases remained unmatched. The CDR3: CASSPDPGGRNTEAFF. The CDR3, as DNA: TGTGCCAGCAGCCCAGATCCAGGGGGCAGGAACACTGAAGCTTTCTTT.

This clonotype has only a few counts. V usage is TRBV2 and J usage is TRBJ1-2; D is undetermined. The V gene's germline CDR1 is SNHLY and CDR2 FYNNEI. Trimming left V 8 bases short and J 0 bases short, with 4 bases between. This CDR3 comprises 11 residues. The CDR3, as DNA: TGTGCCAGCTTGGCTAACTATGGCTACACCTTC. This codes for CASLANYGYTF.

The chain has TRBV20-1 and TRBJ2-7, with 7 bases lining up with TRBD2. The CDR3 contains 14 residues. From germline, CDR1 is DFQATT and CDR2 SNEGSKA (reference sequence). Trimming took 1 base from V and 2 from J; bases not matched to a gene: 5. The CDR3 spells CSARVERGAYEQYF. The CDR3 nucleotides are TGCAGTGCTAGAGTGGAACGGGGGGCCTACGAGCAGTACTTC.

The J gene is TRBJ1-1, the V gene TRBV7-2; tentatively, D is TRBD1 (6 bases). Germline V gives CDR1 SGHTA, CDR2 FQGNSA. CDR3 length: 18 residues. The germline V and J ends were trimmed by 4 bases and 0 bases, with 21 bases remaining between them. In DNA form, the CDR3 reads TGTGCCAGCAGCTCACGCGCGGGACACACATTACTGAACACTGAAGCTTTCTTT. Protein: CASSSRAGHTLLNTEAFF.

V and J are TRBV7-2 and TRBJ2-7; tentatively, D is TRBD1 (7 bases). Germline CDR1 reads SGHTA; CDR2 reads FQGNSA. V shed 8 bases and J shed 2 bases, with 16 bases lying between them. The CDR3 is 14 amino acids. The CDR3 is CASALQGEAYEQYF. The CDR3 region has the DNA TGTGCCAGCGCCCTTCAGGGGGAGGCCTACGAGCAGTACTTC.

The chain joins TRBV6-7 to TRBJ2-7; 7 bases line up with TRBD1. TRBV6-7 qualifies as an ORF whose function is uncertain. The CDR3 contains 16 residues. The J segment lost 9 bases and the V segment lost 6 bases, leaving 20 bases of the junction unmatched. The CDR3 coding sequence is TGTGCCAGCAGCCGGAATCGGAGACAGGGTCCATCGGGGCAGTACTTC. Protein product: CASSRNRRQGPSGQYF.

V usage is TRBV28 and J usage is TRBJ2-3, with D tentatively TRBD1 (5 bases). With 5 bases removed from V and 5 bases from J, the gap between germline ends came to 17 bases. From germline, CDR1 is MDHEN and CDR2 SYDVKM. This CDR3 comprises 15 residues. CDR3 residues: CASSNATVVGDTQYF. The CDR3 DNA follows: TGTGCCAGCAGTAACGCGACAGTTGTAGGAGATACGCAGTATTTT.

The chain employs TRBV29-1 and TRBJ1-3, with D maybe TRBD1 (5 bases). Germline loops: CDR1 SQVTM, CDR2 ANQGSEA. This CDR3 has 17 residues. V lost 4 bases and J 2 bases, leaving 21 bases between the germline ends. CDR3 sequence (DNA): TGCAGCGTTGCCGGCCATTCACAGGATTTAACTGGAAACACCATATATTTT. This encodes CSVAGHSQDLTGNTIYF.

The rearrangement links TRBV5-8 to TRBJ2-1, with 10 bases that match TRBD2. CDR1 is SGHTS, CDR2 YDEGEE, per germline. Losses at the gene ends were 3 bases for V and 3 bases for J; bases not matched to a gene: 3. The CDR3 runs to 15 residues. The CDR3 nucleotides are TGTGCCAGCAGCTGGGGACTAGCGCGCTACAATGAGCAGTTCTTC. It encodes CASSWGLARYNEQFF.

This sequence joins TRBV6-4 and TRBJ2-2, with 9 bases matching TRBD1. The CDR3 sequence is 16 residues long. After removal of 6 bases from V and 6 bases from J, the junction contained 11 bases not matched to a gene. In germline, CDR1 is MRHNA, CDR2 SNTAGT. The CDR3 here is CASRPPGQGLPGELFF. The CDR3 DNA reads TGTGCCAGCAGGCCTCCGGGACAGGGCTTACCCGGGGAGCTGTTTTTT.

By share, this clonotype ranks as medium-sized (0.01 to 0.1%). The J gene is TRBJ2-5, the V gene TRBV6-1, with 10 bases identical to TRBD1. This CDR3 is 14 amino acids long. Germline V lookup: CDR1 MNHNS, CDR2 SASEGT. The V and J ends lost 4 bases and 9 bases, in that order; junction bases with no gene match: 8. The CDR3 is CASSGTGGYGAQYF. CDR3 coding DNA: TGTGCCAGCAGTGGGACAGGGGGGTACGGGGCCCAGTACTTC.

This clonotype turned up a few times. The CDR3 DNA reads TGTGCCAGCAGACAGCAGGGGGCGGGTCAGCCCCAGCATTTT. Translated: CASRQQGAGQPQHF. The chain employs TRBV12-3 or TRBV12-4 and TRBJ1-5, with 8 bases matching TRBD1. The CDR3 covers 14 residues. V shed 6 bases and J 6 bases; nucleotides not matched to a gene: 7.

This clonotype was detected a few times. The CDR3 nucleotides read TGTGCCACCAGCCGGGGCCAGGGGAGTCTCGGCACAGATACGCAGTATTTT. It specifies CATSRGQGSLGTDTQYF. V and J are TRBV24-1 and TRBJ2-3, with a tentative D call TRBD1 (6 bases). Germline CDR1 and CDR2: KGHDR and SFDVKD. This CDR3 is 17 amino acids long. V was cut by 7 bases and J by 1 base, with 20 bases left in between.

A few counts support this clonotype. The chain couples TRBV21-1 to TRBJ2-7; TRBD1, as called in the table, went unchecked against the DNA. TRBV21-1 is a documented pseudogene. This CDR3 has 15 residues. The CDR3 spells CASSEPGQGAYEQYF. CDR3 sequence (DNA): TGTGCCAGCAGCGAGCCGGGACAGGGAGCATACGAGCAGTACTTC.

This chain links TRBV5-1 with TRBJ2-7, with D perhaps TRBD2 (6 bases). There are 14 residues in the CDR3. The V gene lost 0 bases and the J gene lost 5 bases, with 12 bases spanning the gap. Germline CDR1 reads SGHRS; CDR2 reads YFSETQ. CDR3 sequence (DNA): TGCGCCAGCAGCTTGGAAAAGACTAGGGACGAGCAGTACTTC. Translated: CASSLEKTRDEQYF.

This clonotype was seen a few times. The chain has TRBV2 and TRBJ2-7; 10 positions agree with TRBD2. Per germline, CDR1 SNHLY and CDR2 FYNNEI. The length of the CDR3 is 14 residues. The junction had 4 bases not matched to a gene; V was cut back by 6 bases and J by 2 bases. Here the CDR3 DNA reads TGTGCCAGCAGCTCTAGCGGGGGACCCTACGAGCAGTACTTC. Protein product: CASSSSGGPYEQYF.